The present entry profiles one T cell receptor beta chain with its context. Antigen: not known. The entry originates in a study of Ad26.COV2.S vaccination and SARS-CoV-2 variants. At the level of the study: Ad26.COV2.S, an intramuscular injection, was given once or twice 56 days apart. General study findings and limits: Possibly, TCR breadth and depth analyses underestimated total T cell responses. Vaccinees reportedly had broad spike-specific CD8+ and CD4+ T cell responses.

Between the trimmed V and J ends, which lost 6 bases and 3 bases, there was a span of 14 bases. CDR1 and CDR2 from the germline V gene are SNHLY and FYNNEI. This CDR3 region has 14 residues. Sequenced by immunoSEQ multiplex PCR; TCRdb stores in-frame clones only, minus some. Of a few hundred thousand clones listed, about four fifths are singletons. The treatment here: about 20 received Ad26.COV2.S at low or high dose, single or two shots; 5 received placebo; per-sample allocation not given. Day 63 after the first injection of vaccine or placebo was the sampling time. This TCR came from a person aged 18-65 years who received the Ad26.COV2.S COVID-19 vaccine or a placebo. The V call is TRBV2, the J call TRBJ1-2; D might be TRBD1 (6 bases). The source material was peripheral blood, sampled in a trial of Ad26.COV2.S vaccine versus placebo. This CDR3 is CASRVDRFDYGYTF. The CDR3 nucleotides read TGTGCCAGCAGAGTAGACAGGTTCGACTATGGCTACACCTTC.